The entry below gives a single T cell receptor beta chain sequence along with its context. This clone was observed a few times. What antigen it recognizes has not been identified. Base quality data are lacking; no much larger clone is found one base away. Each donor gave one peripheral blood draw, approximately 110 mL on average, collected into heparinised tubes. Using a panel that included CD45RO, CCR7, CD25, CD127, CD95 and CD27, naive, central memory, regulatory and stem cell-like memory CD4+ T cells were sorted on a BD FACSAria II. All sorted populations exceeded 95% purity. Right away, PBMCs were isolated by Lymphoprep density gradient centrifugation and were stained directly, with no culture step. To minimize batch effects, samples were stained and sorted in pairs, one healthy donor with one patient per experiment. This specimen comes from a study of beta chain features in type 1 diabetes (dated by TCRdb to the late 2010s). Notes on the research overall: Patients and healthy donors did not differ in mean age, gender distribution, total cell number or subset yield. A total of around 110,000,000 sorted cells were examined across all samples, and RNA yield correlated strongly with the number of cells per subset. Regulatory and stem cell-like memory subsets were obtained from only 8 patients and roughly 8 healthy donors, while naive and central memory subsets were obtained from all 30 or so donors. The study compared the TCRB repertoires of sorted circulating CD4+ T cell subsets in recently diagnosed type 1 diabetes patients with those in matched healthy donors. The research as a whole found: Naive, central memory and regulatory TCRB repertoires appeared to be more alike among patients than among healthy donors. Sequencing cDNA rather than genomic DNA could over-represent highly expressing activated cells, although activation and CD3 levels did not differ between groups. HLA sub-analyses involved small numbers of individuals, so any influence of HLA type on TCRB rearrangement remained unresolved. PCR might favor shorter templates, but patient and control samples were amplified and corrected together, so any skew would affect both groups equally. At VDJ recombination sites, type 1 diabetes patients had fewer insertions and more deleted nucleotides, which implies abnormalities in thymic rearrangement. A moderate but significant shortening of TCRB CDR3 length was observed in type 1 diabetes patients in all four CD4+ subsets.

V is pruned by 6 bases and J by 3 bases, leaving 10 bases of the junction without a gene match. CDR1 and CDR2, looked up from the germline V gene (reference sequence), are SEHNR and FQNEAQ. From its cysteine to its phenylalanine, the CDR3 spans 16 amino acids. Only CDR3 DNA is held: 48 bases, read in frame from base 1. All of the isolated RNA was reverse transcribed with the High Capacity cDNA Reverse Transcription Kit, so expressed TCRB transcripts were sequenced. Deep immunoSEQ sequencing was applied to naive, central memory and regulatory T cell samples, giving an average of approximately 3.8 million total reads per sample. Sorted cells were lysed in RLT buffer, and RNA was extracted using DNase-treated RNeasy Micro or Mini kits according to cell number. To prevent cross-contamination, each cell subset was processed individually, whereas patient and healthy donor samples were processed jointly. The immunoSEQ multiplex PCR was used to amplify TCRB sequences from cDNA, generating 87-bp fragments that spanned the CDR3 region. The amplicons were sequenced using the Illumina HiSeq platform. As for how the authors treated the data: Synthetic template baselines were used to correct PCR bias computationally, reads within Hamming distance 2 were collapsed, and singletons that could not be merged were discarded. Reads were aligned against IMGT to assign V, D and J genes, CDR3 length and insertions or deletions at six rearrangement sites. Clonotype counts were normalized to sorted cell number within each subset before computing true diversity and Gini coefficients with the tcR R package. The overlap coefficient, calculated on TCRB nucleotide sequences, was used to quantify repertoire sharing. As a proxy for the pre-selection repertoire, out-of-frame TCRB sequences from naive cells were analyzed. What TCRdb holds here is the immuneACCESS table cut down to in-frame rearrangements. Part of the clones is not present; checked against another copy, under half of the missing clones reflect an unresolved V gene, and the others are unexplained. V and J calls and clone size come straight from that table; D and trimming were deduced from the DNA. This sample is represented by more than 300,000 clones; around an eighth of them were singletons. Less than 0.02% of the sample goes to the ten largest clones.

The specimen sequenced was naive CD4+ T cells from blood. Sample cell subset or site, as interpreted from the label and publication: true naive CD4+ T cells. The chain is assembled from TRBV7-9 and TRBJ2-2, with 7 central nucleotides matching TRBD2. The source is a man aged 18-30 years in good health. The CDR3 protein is CASRPKLALYTGELFF. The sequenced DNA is TGTGCCAGCAGACCGAAACTAGCGCTGTACACCGGGGAGCTGTTTTTT. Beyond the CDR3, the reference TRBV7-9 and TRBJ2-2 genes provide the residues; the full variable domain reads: DTGVSQNPRHKITKRGQNVTFRCDPISEHNRLYWYRQTLGQGPEFLTYFQNEAQLEKSRLLSDRFSAERPKGSFSTLEIQRTEQGDSAMYLCASRPKLALYTGELFFGEGSRLTVL.